The 13 T cell receptor beta chains in this list originate from one sample, sequenced in a study of T cells in Graves' hyperthyroidism and ophthalmopathy. Amplification of TCR beta CDR3 regions used RNA as the template. An initial round of RT-PCR targeting the TCR CDR3 relied on the HTBI primer set. TCRdb fed the multiplex PCR reads into MiXCR, producing one record per CDR3 protein. The table records about 400,000 distinct CDR3 sequences, about 14% of them present only once. Sequencing input: blood. These receptors were taken from a woman in her thirties with Graves' ophthalmopathy.

There are many counts of this clonotype. The chain is built from TRBV7-8 and TRBJ2-1, with a possible D match to TRBD2 (6 bases). Trimming removed 5 bases at V and 2 bases at J, with 16 bases between. This CDR3 spans 16 amino acids. Germline V gene sequence: CDR1 SGHVS, CDR2 FQNEAQ. CDR3 sequence: CASSDRSGSPYNEQFF. CDR3 nucleotides: TGTGCCAGCAGCGATAGGAGCGGGTCACCCTACAATGAGCAGTTCTTC. Complete variable domain (other parts from reference TRBV7-8 and TRBJ2-1): GAGVSQSPRYKVAKRGQDVALRCDPISGHVSLFWYQQALGQGPEFLTYFQNEAQLDKSGLPSDRFFAERPEGSVSTLKIQRTQQEDSAVYLCASSDRSGSPYNEQFFGPGTRLTVL.

This clonotype was observed at least ten times. This chain connects TRBV11-2 to TRBJ2-7; a possible D gene is TRBD2 (7 bases). V shed 3 bases and J shed 1 base, with 13 bases lying between them. This CDR3 region has 15 residues. In germline, CDR1 is SGHAT, CDR2 FQNNGV. CDR3 DNA sequence: TGTGCCAGCAGCTTCAGGCGGGGGACATCCTACGAGCAGTACTTC. This codes for CASSFRRGTSYEQYF.

This clonotype was seen at least ten times. The rearrangement links TRBV28 to TRBJ2-5, with 8 bases identical to TRBD2. V lost 7 bases to trimming and J lost 5 bases; unmatched junction nucleotides: 9. This CDR3 spans 14 amino acids. CDR1 and CDR2 from the germline V gene are MDHEN and SYDVKM. CDR3 sequence reads: CASTRGGSQETQYF. CDR3 coding DNA: TGTGCCAGCACCCGCGGGGGGAGCCAGGAGACCCAGTACTTC.

This chain links TRBV5-1 with TRBJ1-1; D is undetermined. Trimming removed 1 base from V and 2 bases from J, with 12 bases in between. Germline V CDR1 and CDR2: SGHRS, YFSETQ. The CDR3 contains 15 residues. This CDR3 is CASSLWQGPNTEAFF. The CDR3 nucleotides are TGCGCCAGCAGCTTGTGGCAAGGCCCCAACACTGAAGCTTTCTTT.

This clonotype was observed at least ten times. The rearrangement links TRBV7-3 to TRBJ2-6; D is undetermined. V was trimmed by 5 bases and J by 4 bases, leaving 15 bases between them. CDR3 length equals 16 residues. CDR1 is SGHTA and CDR2 is FQGTGA in the germline V gene. CDR3 sequence (DNA): TGTGCCAGCAGCGGCCGGACGGTCACCGGGGCCAACGTCCTGACTTTC. It is translated as CASSGRTVTGANVLTF.

This clonotype was seen ten or more times. V usage is TRBV18 and J usage is TRBJ2-3; D not certain. The V gene's germline CDR1 is KGHSH and CDR2 LQKENI. V was shortened by 6 bases and J by 0 bases, with 16 bases between the two germline ends. The CDR3 loop spans 16 amino acids. CDR3 DNA: TGTGCCAGCTCGGCCTTAGGAACGGCTAGCACAGATACGCAGTATTTT. Protein product: CASSALGTASTDTQYF.

This clonotype was counted at least ten times. This chain joins TRBV7-3 and TRBJ2-1, with 8 nucleotides matching TRBD2. V lost 1 base and J lost 3; bases outside the gene matches: 5. The germline gives CDR1 SGHTA, CDR2 FQGTGA. The CDR3 spans 16 residues. Here the CDR3 DNA reads TGTGCCAGCAGCTTAAGTGCAAGCGGGGGCTACAATGAGCAGTTCTTC. Encoded protein: CASSLSASGGYNEQFF.

This clonotype was counted at least ten times. V usage is TRBV7-9 and J usage is TRBJ1-1, with D perhaps matching TRBD1 (5 bases). Germline V CDR1 and CDR2: SEHNR, FQNEAQ (reference sequence). Trimming removed 5 bases at V and 4 bases at J, with 14 bases between. This CDR3 has 14 amino acids. The chain's CDR3 is CASSGSIRATEAFF. CDR3 bases: TGTGCCAGCAGCGGCTCGATCAGGGCCACTGAAGCTTTCTTT.

This clonotype has at least ten counts. The CDR3 DNA reads TGTGCCAGCAGCAAGGAGATGGCGGGGGTCCTCTACAATGAGCAGTTCTTC. This sequence encodes CASSKEMAGVLYNEQFF. This chain joins TRBV7-2 and TRBJ2-1, with 7 bases identical to TRBD2. The ends lost 5 bases at V and 3 bases at J; junction bases unmatched: 13. The CDR3 has 17 residues. Germline loops: CDR1 SGHTA, CDR2 FQGNSA. Combining the CDR3 with reference TRBV7-2 and TRBJ2-1 gives the whole variable domain GAGVSQSPSNKVTEKGKDVELRCDPISGHTALYWYRQSLGQGLEFLIYFQGNSAPDKSGLPSDRFSAERTGGSVSTLTIQRTQQEDSAVYLCASSKEMAGVLYNEQFFGPGTRLTVL.

This clonotype was seen ten or more times. V gene TRBV6-2 or TRBV6-3 combines with J gene TRBJ1-5; D not certain. Germline V gene sequence: CDR1 MNHEY, CDR2 SVGEGT. The CDR3 spans 13 residues. The V end lost 2 bases, the J end lost 12 bases, and 14 bases lay between the germline ends. The DNA for the CDR3 is TGTGCCAGCAGTTACCCCATCTTTGGTGGCCAGCATTTT. It codes for CASSYPIFGGQHF.

A few counts support this clonotype. J is TRBJ2-7 and V is TRBV27, with TRBD1 matching 8 bases. V lost 5 bases and J lost 5; bases outside the gene matches: 8. This CDR3 comprises 14 residues. Germline V CDR1 and CDR2: MNHEY, SMNVEV (reference sequence). CDR3 protein: CASSLWTGYNEQYF. The CDR3 bases are TGTGCCAGCAGTCTATGGACAGGGTACAACGAGCAGTACTTC.

This clonotype appeared a few times. J is TRBJ2-5 and V is TRBV7-2; D remains unclear. Trimming took off 1 base at V and 1 base at J, with 7 bases between the two ends. The CDR3 consists of 14 residues. The germline V gene has CDR1 SGHTA and CDR2 FQGNSA. The CDR3 here is CASSLEISQETQYF. The CDR3 coding sequence is TGTGCCAGCAGCTTAGAGATTAGCCAAGAGACCCAGTACTTC.

This clonotype showed up many times. The V gene is TRBV20-1, the J gene TRBJ2-1; D not resolved. V was clipped by 4 bases and J by 4 bases, with 8 bases between them. Germline values: CDR1 DFQATT, CDR2 SNEGSKA (reference sequence). The CDR3 loop spans 12 amino acids. The CDR3 spells CSATSVYNEQFF. The CDR3 bases are TGCAGTGCTACATCGGTTTACAATGAGCAGTTCTTC.